This T cell receptor beta chain was sequenced during a study of shared clonotypes between healthy human individuals. Whole-study results and caveats: With a handful of donors compared, 4% to 5.5% of naive CD4 clonotypes were shared.

Profiling relied on immunoSEQ multiplex PCR, and the TCRdb table lists in-frame clones only, not all of them. This sample has more than 550,000 clones, with about 90% found just once. Naive CD8 cells comprised CD45RO-negative, CCR7-positively selected cells, excluding terminally differentiated effector memory CD45RA+ cells. Every donor was a Caucasian adult from Nashville, Tennessee. The J segment lost 2 bases and the V segment lost 4 bases, leaving 8 bases of the junction unmatched. CDR1 and CDR2 from the germline V gene are SGHDN and FVKESK. This CDR3 is built from 17 residues. Notes on this clone: Antigen: not known.

The TCR originated in a man between 25 and 39 years old in good health. Sequenced: naive CD8+ T cells sorted from blood. The V call is TRBV14, the J call TRBJ2-7; TRBD2 aligns across 13 bases. CDR3 region: CASSPGTSGILAYEQYF. CDR3 bases: TGTGCCAGCAGCCCAGGGACTAGCGGGATCCTCGCCTACGAGCAGTACTTC.